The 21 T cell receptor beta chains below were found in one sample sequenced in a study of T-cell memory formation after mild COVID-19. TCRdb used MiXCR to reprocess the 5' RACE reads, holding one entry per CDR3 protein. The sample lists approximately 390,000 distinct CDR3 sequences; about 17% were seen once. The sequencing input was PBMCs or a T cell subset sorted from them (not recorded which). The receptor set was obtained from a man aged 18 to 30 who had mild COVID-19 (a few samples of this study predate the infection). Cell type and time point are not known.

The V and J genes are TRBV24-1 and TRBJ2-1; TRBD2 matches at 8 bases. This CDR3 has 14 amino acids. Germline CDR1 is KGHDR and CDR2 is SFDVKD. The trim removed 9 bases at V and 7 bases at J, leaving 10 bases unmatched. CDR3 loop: CATATAGERNEQFF. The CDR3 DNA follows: TGTGCCACCGCCACAGCGGGGGAAAGGAATGAGCAGTTCTTC.

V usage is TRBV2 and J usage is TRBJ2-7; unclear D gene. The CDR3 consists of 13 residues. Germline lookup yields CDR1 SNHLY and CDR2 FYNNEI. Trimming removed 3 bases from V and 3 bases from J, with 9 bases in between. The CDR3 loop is CASSETVNYEQYV. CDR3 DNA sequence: TGTGCCAGCAGTGAGACGGTGAACTACGAGCAGTACGTC.

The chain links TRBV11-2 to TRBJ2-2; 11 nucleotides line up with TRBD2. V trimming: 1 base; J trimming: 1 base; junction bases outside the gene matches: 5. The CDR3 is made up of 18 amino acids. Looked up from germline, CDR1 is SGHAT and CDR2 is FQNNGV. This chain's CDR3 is CASSLVAGGFENTGELFF. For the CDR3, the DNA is TGTGCCAGCAGCTTAGTAGCGGGGGGGTTCGAGAACACCGGGGAGCTGTTTTTT. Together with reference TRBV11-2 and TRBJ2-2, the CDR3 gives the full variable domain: EAGVAQSPRYKIIEKRQSVAFWCNPISGHATLYWYQQILGQGPKLLIQFQNNGVVDDSQLPKDRFSAERLKGVDSTLKIQPAKLEDSAVYLCASSLVAGGFENTGELFFGEGSRLTVL.

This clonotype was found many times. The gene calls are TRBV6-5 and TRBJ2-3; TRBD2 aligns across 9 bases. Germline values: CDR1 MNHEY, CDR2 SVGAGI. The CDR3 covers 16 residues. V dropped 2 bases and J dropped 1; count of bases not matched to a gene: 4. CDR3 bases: TGTGCCAGCAGTTACACGCGGGGGGGCCGCACAGATACGCAGTATTTT. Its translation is CASSYTRGGRTDTQYF.

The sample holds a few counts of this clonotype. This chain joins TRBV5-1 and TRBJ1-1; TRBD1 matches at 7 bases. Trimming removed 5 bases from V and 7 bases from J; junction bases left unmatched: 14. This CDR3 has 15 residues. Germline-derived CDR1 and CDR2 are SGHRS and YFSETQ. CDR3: CASRLDTGASGEAFF. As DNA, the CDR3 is TGCGCCAGCAGACTAGATACAGGGGCCTCGGGTGAAGCTTTCTTT. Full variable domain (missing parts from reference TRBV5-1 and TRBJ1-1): KAGVTQTPRYLIKTRGQQVTLSCSPISGHRSVSWYQQTPGQGLQFLFEYFSETQRNKGNFPGRFSGRQFSNSRSEMNVSTLELGDSALYLCASRLDTGASGEAFFGQGTRLTVV.

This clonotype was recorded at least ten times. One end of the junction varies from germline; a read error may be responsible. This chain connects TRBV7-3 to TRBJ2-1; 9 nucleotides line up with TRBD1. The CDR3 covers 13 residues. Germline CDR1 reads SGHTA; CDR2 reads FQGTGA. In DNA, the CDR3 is TGTGCCAGCAGCTTGGACAGGGGCCCGGAGCGGTTCTTC. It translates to CASSLDRGPERFF.

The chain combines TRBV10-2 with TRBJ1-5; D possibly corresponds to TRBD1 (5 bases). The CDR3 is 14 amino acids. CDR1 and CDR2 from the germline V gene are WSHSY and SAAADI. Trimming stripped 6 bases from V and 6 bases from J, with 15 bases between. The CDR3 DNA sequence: TGCGCCAGCAGGGAACCTCAGGGAACTCAGCCCCAGCATTTT. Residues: CASREPQGTQPQHF.

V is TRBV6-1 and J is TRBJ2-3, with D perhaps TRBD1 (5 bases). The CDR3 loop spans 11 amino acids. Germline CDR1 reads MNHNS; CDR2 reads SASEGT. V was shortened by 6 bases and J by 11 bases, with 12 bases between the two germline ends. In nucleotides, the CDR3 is TGTGCCAGCAGAGCCATAGGGGAGCAGTATTTT. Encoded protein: CASRAIGEQYF.

The CDR3 is CASSLRGLEGRNRKRTQYF. The CDR3 nucleotides read TGTGCCAGCAGTTTACGGGGTCTAGAGGGACGTAACCGTAAGAGAACCCAGTACTTC. The rearrangement joins TRBV12-3 or TRBV12-4 to TRBJ2-5, with D possibly called TRBD1 or TRBD2 (5 bases each). CDR3 length: 19 residues. Trimming stripped 2 bases from V and 8 bases from J, with 30 bases between.

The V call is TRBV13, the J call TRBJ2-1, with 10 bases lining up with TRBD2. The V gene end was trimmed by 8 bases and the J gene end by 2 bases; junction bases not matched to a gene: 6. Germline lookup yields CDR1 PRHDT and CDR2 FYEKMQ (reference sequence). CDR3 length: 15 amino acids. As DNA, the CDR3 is TGTGCCAGCTTCCAGCGGGGGGGCGCCTACAATGAGCAGTTCTTC. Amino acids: CASFQRGGAYNEQFF. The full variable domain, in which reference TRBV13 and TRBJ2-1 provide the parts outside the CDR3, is AAGVIQSPRHLIKEKRETATLKCYPIPRHDTVYWYQQGPGQDPQFLISFYEKMQSDKGSIPDRFSAQQFSDYHSELNMSSLELGDSALYFCASFQRGGAYNEQFFGPGTRLTVL.

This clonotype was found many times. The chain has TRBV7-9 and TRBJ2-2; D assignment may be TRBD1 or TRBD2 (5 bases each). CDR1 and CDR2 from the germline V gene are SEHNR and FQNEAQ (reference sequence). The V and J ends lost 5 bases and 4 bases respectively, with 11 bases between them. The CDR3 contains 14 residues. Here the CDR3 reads CASSRDRFTGELFF. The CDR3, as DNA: TGTGCCAGCAGCCGGGACCGATTCACCGGGGAGCTGTTTTTT.

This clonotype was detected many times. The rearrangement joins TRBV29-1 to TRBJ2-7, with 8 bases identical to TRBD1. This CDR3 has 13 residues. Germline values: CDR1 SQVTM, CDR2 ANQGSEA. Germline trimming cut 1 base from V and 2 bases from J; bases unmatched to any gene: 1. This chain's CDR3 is CSVEGTGTYEQYF. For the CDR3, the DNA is TGCAGCGTTGAAGGGACAGGGACCTACGAGCAGTACTTC.

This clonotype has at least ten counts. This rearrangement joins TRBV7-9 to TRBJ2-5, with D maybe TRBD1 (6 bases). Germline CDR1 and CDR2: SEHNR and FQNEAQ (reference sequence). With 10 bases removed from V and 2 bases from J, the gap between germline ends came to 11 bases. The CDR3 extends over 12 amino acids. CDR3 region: CATQTGQETQYF. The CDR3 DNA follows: TGTGCCACCCAGACAGGACAAGAGACCCAGTACTTC.

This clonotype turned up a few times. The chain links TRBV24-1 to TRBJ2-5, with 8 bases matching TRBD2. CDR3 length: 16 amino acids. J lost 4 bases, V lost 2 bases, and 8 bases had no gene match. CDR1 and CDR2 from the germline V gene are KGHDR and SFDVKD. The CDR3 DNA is TGTGCCACCAGTGATTCGACCCGGGGGGGTCGAGAGACCCAGTACTTC. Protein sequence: CATSDSTRGGRETQYF.

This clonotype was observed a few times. CDR3 in DNA: TGTGCCACCAGCAGAGATCGGACAGGGAATGGCTACACCTTC. Translating gives CATSRDRTGNGYTF. The rearrangement uses TRBV15 and TRBJ1-2; 8 nucleotides agree with TRBD1. Germline values: CDR1 LNHNV, CDR2 YYDKDF (reference sequence). The trim removed 0 bases at V and 6 bases at J, leaving 3 bases unmatched. The CDR3 covers 14 residues.

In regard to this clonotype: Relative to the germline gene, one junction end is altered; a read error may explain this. The CDR3 loop is CASSLRSVQETRYF. The CDR3 nucleotides are TGTGCCAGCAGCTTAAGATCTGTCCAAGAGACCCGGTACTTC. The J gene is TRBJ2-5, the V gene TRBV7-9; D not resolved. Per the germline V gene, CDR1 is SEHNR and CDR2 is FQNEAQ (reference sequence). CDR3 length: 14 amino acids.

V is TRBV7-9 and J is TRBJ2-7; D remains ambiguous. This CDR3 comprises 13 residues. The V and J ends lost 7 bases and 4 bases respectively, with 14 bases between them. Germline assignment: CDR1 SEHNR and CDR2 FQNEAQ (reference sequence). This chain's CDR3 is CASKNGEQYEQYF. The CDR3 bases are TGTGCCAGCAAGAATGGAGAGCAGTACGAGCAGTACTTC. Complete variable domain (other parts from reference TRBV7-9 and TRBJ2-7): DTGVSQNPRHKITKRGQNVTFRCDPISEHNRLYWYRQTLGQGPEFLTYFQNEAQLEKSRLLSDRFSAERPKGSFSTLEIQRTEQGDSAMYLCASKNGEQYEQYFGPGTRLTVT.

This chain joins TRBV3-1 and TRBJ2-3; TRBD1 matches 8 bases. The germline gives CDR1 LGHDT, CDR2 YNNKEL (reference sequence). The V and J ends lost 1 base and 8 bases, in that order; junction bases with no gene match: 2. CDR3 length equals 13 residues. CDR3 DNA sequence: TGTGCCAGCAGCCAAGGGACAGGGAGTACGCAGTATTTT. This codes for CASSQGTGSTQYF.

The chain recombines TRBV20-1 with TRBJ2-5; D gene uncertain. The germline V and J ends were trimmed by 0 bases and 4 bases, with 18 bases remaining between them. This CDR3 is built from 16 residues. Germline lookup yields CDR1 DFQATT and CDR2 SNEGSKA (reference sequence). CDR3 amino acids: CSARDPQRAPRETQYF. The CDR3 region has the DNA TGCAGTGCTAGAGACCCCCAACGGGCGCCGAGAGAGACCCAGTACTTC.

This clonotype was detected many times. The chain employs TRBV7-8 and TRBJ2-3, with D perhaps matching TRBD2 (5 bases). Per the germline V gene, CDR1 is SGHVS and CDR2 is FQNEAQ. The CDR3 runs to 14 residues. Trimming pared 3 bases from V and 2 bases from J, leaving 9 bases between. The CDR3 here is CASSFGGVTDTQYF. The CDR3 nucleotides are TGTGCCAGCAGCTTTGGAGGTGTCACAGATACGCAGTATTTT.

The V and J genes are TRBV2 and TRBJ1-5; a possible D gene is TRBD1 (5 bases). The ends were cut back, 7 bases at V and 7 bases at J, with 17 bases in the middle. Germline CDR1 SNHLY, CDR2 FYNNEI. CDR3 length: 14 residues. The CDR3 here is CASKGRASGQPQHF. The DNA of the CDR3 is TGTGCCAGCAAGGGACGGGCCTCTGGGCAGCCCCAGCATTTT.